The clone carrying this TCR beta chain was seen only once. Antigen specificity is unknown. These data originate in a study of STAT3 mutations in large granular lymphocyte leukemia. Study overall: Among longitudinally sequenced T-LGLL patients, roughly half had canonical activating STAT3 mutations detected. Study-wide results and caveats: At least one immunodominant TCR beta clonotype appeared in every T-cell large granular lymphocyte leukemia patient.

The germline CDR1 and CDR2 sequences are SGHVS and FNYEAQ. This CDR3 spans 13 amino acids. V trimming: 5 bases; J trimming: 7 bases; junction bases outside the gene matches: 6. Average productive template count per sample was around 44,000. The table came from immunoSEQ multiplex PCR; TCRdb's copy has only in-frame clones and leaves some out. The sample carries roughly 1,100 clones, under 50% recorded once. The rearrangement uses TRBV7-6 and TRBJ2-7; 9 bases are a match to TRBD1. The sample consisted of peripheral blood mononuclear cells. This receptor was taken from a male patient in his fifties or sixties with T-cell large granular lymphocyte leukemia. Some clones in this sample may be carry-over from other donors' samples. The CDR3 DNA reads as TGTGCCAGCAGCCTGGGACAGGGAAATGAGCAGTACTTC. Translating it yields CASSLGQGNEQYF.